One TCR beta chain is described in this entry. The data belong to a study of blood T cell repertoires in COVID-19. Looking at the study overall: Sources were T cells, B-cell-depleted T cells, or PBMCs; the material itself was cDNA or gDNA.

The assay was immunoSEQ multiplex PCR, and TCRdb's table has in-frame clones only and misses some. In the table there are 35,000 to 55,000 clones, roughly 84% of which are singletons. Germline lookup yields CDR1 SGHVS and CDR2 FQNEAQ. The CDR3 contains 14 residues. Trimming pared 5 bases from V and 0 bases from J, leaving 8 bases between. Material for sequencing was peripheral blood. The receptor's source is a human donor in a cohort sampled during active COVID-19. The rearrangement uses TRBV7-8 and TRBJ1-3, with TRBD1 as a possible D gene (5 bases). CDR3 loop: CASSADTSGNTIYF. In DNA, the CDR3 is TGTGCCAGCAGCGCGGACACCTCTGGAAACACCATATATTTT.